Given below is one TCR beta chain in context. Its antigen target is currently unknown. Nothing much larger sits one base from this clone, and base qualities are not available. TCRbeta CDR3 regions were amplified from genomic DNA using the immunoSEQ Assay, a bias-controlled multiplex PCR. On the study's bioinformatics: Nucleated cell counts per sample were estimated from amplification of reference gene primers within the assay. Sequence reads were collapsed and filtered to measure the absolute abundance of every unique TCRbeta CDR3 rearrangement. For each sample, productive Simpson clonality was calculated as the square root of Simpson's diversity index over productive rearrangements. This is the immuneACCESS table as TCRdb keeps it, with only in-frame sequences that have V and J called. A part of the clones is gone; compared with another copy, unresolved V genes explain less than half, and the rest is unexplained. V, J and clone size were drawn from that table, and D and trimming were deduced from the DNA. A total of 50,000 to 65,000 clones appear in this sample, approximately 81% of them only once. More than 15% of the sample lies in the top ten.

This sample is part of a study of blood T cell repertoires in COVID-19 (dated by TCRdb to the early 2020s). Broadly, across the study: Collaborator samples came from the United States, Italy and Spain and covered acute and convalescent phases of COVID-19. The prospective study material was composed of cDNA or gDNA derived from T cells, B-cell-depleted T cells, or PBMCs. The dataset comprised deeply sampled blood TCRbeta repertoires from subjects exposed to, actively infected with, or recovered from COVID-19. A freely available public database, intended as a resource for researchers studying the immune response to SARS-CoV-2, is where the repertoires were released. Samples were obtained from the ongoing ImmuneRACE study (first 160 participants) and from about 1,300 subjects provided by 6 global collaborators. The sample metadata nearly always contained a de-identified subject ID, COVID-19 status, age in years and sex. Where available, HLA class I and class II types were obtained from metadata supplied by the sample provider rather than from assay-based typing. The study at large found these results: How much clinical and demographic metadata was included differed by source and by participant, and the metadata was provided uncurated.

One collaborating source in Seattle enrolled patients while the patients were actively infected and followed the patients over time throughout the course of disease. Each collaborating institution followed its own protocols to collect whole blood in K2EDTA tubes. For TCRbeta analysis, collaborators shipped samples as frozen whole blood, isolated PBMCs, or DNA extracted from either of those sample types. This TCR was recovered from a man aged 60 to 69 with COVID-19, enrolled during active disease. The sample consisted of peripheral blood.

The CDR3 protein: CASSLIGEGTEAFF. The DNA sequence reads TGTGCCAGCAGCTTGATCGGGGAGGGCACTGAAGCTTTCTTT. This chain joins TRBV5-6 to TRBJ1-1; the D gene is not confidently resolved. V sheds 1 base and J sheds 4 bases, leaving 11 bases between their ends. From the germline V gene, CDR1 is SGHDT and CDR2 is YYEEEE. The CDR3 covers 14 residues, taking in both the cysteine and the phenylalanine. Kept here is only the CDR3 DNA, which spans 42 bases and is read in frame from base 1.